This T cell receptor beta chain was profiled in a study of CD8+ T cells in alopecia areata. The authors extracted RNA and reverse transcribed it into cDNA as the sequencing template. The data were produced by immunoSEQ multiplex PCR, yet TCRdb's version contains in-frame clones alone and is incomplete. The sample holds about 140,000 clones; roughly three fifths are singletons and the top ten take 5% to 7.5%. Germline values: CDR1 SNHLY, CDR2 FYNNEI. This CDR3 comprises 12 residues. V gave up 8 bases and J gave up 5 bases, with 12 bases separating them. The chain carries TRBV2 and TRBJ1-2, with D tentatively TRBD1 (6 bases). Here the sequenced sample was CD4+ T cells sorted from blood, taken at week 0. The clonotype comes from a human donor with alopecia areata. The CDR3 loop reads CASQGGGYGYTF. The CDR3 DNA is TGTGCCAGCCAAGGAGGGGGATATGGCTACACCTTC.